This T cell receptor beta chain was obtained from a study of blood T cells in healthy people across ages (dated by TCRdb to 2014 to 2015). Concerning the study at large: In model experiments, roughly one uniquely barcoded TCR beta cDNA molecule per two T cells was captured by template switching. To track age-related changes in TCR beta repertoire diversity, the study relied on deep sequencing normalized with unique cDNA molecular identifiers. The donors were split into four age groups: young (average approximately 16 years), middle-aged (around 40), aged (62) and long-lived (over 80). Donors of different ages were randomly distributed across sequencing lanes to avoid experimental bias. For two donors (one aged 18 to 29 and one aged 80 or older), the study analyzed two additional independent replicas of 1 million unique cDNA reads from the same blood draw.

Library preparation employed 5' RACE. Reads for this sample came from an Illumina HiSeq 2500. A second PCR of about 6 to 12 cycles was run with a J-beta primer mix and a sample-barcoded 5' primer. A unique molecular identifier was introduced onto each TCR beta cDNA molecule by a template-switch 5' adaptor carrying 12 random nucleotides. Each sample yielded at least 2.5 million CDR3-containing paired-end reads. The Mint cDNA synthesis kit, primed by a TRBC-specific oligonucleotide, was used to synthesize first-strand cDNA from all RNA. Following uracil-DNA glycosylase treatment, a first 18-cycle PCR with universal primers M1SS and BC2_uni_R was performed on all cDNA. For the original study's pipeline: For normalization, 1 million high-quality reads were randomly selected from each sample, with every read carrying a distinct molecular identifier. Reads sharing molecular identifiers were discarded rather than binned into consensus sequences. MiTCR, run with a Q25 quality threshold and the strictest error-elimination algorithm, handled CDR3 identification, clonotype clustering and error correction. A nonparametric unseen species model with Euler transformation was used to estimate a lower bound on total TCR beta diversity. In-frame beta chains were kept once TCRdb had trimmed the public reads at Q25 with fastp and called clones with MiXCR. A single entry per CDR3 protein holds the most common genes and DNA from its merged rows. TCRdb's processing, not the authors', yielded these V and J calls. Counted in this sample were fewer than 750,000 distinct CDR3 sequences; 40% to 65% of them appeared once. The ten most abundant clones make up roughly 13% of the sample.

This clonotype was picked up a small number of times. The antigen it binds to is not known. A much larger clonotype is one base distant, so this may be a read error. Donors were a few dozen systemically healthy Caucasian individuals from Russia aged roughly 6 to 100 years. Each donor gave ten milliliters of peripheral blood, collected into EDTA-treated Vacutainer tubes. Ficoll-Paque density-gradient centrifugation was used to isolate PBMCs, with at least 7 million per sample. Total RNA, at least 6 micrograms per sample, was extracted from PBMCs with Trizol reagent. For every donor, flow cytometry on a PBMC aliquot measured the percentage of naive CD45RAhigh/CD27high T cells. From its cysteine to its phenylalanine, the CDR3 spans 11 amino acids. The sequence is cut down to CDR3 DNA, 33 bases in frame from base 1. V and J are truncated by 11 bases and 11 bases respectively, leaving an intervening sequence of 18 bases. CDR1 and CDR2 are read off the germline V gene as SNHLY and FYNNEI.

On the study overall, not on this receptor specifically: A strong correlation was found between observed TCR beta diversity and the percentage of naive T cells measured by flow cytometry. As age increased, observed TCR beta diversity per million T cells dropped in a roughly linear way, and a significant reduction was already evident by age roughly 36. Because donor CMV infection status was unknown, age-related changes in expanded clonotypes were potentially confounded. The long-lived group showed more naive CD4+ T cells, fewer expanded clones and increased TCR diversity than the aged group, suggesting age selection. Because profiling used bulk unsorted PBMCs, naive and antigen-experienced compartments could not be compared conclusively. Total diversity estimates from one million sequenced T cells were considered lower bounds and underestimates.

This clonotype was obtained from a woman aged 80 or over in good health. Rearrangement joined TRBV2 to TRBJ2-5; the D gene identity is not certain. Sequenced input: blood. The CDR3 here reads CAGQSWGQQYF. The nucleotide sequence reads TGTGCCGGCCAGTCTTGGGGTCAGCAGTACTTC.